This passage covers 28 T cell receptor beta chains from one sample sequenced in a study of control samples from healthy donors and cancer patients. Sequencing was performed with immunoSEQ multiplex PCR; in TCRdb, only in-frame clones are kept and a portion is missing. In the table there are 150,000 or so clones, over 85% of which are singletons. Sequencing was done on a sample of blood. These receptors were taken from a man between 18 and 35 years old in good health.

The CDR3 region has the DNA TGTGCCAGCTCAAACTTACAGGGGAGCTATGGCTACACCTTC. Translation: CASSNLQGSYGYTF. The chain uses TRBV18 and TRBJ1-2; 7 bases align to TRBD1. In germline, CDR1 is KGHSH, CDR2 LQKENI. This CDR3 is built from 14 residues. V lost 5 bases, J lost 4 bases, and 7 bases stayed unmatched.

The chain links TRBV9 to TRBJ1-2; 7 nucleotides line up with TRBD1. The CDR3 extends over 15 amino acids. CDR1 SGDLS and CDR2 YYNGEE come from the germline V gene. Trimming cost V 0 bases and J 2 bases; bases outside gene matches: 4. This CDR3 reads CASSVEEGANYGYTF. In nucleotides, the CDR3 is TGTGCCAGCAGCGTAGAAGAGGGGGCCAACTATGGCTACACCTTC.

CDR3 DNA: TGTGCCAGCAGTCGGGACAGGGGGGGAGAATCACCCCTCCACTTT. Translated: CASSRDRGGESPLHF. The chain has TRBV2 and TRBJ1-6; 11 nucleotides align to TRBD1. The V segment lost 5 bases and the J segment 10 bases; nucleotides outside the gene matches: 7. This CDR3 is built from 15 residues. Germline assignment: CDR1 SNHLY and CDR2 FYNNEI.

The chain's CDR3 is CASSLRQGDEKLFF. DNA of the CDR3: TGTGCCAGCAGCTTGCGGCAGGGGGATGAAAAACTGTTTTTT. The chain uses TRBV5-4 and TRBJ1-4, with 7 nucleotides matching TRBD1. This CDR3 contains 14 residues. V shed 1 base and J 6 bases; nucleotides not matched to a gene: 3. Germline V lookup: CDR1 SGHNT, CDR2 YYREEE (reference sequence).

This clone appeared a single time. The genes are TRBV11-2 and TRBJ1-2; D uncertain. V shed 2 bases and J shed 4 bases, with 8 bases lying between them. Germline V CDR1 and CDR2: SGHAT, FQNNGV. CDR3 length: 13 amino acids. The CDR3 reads CASSLQGSYGYTF. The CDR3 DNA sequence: TGTGCCAGCAGCTTACAAGGATCCTATGGCTACACCTTC.

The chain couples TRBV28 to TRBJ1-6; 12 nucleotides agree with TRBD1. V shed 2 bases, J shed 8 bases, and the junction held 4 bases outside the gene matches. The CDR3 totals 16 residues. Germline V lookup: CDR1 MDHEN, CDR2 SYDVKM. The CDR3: CASSLEGQGADSPLHF. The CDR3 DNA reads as TGTGCCAGCAGTTTAGAGGGACAGGGGGCGGATTCACCCCTCCACTTT.

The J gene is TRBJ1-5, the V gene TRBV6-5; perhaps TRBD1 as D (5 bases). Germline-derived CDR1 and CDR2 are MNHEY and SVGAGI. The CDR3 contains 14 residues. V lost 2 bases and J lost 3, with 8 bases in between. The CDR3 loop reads CASSYEGTNQPQHF. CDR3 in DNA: TGTGCCAGCAGTTACGAGGGGACCAATCAGCCCCAGCATTTT.

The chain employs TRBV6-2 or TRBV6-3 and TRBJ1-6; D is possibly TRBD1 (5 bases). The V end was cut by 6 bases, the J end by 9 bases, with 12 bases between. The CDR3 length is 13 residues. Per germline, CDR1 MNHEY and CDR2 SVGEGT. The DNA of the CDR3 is TGTGCCAGCAGCCCCGTAGGGGTTTCACCCCTCCACTTT. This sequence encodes CASSPVGVSPLHF.

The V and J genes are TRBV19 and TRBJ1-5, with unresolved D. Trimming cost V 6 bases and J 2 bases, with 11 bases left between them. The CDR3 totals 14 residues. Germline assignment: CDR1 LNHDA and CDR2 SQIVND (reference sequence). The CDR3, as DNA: TGTGCCAGTAGAAGGAGGGAGGGCAATCAGCCCCAGCATTTT. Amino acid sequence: CASRRREGNQPQHF.

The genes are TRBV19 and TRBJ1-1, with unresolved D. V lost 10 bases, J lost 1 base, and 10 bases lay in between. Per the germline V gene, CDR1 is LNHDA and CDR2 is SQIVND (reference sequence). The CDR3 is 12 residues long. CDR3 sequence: CATSFRNTEAFF. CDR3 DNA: TGTGCCACCTCGTTTAGGAACACTGAAGCTTTCTTT.

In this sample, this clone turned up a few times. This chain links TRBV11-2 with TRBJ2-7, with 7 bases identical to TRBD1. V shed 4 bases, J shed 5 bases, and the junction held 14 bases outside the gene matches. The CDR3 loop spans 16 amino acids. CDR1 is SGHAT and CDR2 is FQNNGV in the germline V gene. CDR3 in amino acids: CASSSVPQGFRDEQYF. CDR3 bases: TGTGCCAGCAGCTCCGTCCCACAGGGGTTTAGGGACGAGCAGTACTTC.

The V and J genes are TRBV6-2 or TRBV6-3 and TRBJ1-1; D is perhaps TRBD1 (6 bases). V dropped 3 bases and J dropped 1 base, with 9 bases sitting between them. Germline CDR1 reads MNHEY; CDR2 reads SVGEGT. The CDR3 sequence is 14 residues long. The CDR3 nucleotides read TGTGCCAGCAGTTATTCCAGGGGGAACACTGAAGCTTTCTTT. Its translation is CASSYSRGNTEAFF.

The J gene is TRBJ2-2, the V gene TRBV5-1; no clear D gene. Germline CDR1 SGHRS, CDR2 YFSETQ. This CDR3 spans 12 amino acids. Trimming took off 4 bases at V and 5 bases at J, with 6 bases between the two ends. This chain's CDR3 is CASSEETGELFF. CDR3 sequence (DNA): TGCGCCAGCAGCGAGGAGACCGGGGAGCTGTTTTTT. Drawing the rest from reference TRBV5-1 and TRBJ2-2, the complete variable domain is KAGVTQTPRYLIKTRGQQVTLSCSPISGHRSVSWYQQTPGQGLQFLFEYFSETQRNKGNFPGRFSGRQFSNSRSEMNVSTLELGDSALYLCASSEETGELFFGEGSRLTVL.

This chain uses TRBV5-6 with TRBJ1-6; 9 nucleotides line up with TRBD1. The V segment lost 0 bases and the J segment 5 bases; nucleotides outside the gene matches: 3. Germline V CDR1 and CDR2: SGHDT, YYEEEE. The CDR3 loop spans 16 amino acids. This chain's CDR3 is CASSLGTGDNNSPLHF. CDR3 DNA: TGTGCCAGCAGCTTGGGGACAGGGGACAATAATTCACCCCTCCACTTT.

CDR3 sequence (DNA): TGTGCCAGCTCACCACCGGCACCTTCCAATGAGCAGTTCTTC. This gives the protein CASSPPAPSNEQFF. The V gene is TRBV18, the J gene TRBJ2-1; D remains ambiguous. V lost 0 bases, J lost 6 bases, and 9 bases lay in between. Germline CDR1 KGHSH, CDR2 LQKENI. CDR3 length: 14 residues.

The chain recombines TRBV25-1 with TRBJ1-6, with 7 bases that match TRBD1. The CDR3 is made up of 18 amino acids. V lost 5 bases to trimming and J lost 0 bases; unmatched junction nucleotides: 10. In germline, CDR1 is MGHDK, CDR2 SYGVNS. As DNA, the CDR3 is TGTGCCAGCAGTCAGAGAGGGGGCCAGAGCTCCTATAATTCACCCCTCCACTTT. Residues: CASSQRGGQSSYNSPLHF.

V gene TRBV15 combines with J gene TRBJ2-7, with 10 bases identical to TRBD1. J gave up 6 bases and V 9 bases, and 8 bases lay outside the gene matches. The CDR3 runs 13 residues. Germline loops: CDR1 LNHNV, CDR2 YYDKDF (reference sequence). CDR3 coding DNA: TGTGCCACTAACCGGGACAGGGGTGGCGAGCAGTACTTC. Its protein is CATNRDRGGEQYF.

DNA of the CDR3: TGTGCCAGCAGTATGGGACTAGCGGGCACAGATACGCAGTATTTT. Translation: CASSMGLAGTDTQYF. The gene calls are TRBV6-5 and TRBJ2-3; 11 positions agree with TRBD2. Trimming removed 5 bases from V and 1 base from J; junction bases left unmatched: 2. The CDR3 length is 15 residues. Per the germline V gene, CDR1 is MNHEY and CDR2 is SVGAGI.

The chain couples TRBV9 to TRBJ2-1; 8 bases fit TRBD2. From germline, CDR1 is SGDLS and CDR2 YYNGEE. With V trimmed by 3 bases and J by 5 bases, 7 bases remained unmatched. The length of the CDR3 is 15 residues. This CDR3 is CASSALSGANNEQFF. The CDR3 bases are TGTGCCAGCAGCGCCCTTAGCGGGGCCAACAATGAGCAGTTCTTC. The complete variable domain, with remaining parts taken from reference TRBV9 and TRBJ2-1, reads DSGVTQTPKHLITATGQRVTLRCSPRSGDLSVYWYQQSLDQGLQFLIQYYNGEERAKGNILERFSAQQFPDLHSELNLSSLELGDSALYFCASSALSGANNEQFFGPGTRLTVL.

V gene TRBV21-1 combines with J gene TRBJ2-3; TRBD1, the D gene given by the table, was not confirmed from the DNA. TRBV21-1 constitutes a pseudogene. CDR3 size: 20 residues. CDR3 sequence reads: CASSKDLFTRAHTGPDTQYF. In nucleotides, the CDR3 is TGTGCCAGCAGCAAAGACCTTTTTACCAGGGCCCATACAGGCCCCGATACGCAGTATTTT.

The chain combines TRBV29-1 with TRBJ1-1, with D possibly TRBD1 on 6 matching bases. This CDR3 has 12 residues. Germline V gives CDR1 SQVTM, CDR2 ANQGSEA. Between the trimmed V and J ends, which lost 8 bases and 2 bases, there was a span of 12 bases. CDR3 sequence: CSPGDGNTEAFF. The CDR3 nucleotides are TGCAGCCCAGGGGACGGAAACACTGAAGCTTTCTTT.

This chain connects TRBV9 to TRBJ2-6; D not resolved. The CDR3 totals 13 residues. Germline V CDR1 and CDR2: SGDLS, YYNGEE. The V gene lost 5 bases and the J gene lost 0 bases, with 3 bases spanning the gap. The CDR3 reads CASRPSGANVLTF. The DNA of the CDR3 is TGTGCCAGCAGACCCTCTGGGGCCAACGTCCTGACTTTC. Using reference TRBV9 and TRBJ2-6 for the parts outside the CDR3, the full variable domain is DSGVTQTPKHLITATGQRVTLRCSPRSGDLSVYWYQQSLDQGLQFLIQYYNGEERAKGNILERFSAQQFPDLHSELNLSSLELGDSALYFCASRPSGANVLTFGAGSRLTVL.

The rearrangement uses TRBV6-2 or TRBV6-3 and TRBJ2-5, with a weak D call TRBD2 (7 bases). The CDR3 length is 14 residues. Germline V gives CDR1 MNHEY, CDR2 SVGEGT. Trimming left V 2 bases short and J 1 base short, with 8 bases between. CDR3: CASSYAGAQETQYF. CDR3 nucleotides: TGTGCCAGCAGTTACGCGGGGGCCCAAGAGACCCAGTACTTC.

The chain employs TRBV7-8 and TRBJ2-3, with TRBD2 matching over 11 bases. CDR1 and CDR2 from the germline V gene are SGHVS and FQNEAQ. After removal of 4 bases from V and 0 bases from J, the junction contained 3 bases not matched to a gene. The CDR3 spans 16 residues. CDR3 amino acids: CASSSRTSGSTDTQYF. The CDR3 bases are TGTGCCAGCAGCTCTAGGACTAGCGGGAGCACAGATACGCAGTATTTT.

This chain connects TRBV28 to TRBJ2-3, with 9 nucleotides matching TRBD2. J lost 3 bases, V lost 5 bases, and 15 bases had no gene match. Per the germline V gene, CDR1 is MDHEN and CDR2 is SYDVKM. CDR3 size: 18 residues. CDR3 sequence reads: CASSRGPRASGITDTQYF. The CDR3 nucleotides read TGTGCCAGCAGTAGGGGGCCTCGGGCTAGCGGGATTACAGATACGCAGTATTTT.

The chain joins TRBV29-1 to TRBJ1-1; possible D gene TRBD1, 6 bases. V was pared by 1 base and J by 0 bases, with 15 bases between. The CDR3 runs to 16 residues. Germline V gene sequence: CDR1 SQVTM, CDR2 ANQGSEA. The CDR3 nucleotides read TGCAGCGTTGAAGTAAGAGACAGGAGCCTGAACACTGAAGCTTTCTTT. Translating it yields CSVEVRDRSLNTEAFF.

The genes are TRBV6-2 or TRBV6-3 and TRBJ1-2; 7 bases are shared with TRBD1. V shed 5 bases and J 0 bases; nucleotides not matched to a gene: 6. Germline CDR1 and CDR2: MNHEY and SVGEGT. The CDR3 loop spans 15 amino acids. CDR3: CASSRGTAANYGYTF. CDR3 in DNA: TGTGCCAGCAGTAGGGGGACAGCAGCTAACTATGGCTACACCTTC.

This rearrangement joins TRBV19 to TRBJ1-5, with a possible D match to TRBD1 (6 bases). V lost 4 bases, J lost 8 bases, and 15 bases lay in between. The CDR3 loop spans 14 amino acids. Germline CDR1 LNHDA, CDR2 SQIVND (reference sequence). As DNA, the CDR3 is TGTGCCAGTAGTAGAAAAAACAGGGTAGAGCCCCAGCATTTT. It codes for CASSRKNRVEPQHF.